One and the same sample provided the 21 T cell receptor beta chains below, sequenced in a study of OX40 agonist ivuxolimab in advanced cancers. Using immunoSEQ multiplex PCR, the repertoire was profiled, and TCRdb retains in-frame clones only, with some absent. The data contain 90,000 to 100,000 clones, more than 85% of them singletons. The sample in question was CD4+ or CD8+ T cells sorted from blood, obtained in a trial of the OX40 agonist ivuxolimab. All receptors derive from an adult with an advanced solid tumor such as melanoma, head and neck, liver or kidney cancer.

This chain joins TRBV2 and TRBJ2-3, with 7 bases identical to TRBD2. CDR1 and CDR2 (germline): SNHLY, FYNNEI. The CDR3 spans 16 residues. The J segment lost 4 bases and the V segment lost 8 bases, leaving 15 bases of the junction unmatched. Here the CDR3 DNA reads TGTGCCAGCTCCGGTACTAGCGCGATAGGATCAGATACGCAGTATTTT. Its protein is CASSGTSAIGSDTQYF.

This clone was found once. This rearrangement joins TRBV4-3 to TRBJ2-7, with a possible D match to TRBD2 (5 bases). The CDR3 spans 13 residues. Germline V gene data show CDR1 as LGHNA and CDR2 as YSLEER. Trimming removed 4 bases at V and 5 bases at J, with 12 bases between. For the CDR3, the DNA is TGCGCCAGCAGCCGCCGACTATGGGACGAGCAGTACGTC. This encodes CASSRRLWDEQYV.

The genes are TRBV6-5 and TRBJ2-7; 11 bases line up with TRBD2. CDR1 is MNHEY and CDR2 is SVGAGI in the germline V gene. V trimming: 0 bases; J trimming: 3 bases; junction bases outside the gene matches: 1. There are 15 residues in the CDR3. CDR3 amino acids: CASSYSGTSGYEQYV. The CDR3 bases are TGTGCCAGCAGTTACTCCGGGACTAGCGGCTACGAGCAGTACGTC.

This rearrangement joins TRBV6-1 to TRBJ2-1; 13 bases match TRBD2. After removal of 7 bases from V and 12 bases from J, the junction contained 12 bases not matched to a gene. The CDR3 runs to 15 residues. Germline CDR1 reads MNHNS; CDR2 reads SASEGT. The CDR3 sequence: CASTLRLAGGQGQFF. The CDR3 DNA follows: TGTGCCAGCACCCTGAGACTAGCGGGAGGTCAAGGGCAGTTCTTC.

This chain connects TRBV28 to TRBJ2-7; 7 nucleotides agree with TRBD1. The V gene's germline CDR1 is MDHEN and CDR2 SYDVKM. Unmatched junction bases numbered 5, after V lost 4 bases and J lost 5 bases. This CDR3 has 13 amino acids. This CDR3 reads CASSSGQAHEQYF. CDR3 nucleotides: TGTGCCAGCAGTTCCGGACAGGCCCACGAGCAGTACTTC.

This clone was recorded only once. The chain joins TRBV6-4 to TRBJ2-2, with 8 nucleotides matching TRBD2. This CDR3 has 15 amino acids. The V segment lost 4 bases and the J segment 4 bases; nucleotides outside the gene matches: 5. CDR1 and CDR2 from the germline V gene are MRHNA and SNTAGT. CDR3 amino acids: CASSVGTSGTGELFF. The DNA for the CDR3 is TGTGCCAGCAGTGTAGGCACTAGCGGCACCGGGGAGCTGTTTTTT.

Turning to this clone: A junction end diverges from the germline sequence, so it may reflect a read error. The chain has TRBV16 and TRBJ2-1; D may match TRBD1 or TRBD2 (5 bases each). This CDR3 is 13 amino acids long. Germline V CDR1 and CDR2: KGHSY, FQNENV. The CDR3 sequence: CASSQTVGPLGLF. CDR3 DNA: TGTGCCAGCAGCCAAACCGTGGGACCCCTCGGGCTCTTC.

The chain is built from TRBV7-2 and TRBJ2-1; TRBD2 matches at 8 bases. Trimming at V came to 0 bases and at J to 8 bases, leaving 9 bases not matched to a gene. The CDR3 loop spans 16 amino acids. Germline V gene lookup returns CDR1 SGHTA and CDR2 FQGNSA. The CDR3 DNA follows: TGTGCCAGCAGCTTAGCGGGACTAGGAGGCGTCGATGAGCAGTTCTTC. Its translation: CASSLAGLGGVDEQFF.

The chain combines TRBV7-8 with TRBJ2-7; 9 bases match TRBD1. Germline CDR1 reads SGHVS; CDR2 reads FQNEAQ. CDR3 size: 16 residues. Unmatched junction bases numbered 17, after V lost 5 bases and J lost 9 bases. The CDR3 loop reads CASSPLRTGVGFGQYV. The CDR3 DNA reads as TGTGCCAGCAGCCCACTACGGACAGGGGTTGGGTTCGGGCAGTACGTC.

The CDR3 DNA reads as TGTGCCAGCAGTCCTACAGATACGCAGTATTTT. Amino acids: CASSPTDTQYF. This rearrangement joins TRBV6-6 to TRBJ2-3; D is unclear. The V and J ends lost 5 bases and 3 bases respectively, with 3 bases between them. The CDR3 runs 11 residues. Germline CDR1 and CDR2: MNHNY and SVGAGI (reference sequence).

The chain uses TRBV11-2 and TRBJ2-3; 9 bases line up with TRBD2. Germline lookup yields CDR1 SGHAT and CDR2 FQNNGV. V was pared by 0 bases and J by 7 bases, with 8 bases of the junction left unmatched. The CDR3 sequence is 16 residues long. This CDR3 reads CASSLDTAGGLNTQYF. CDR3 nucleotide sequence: TGTGCCAGCAGCTTAGATACGGCGGGAGGGCTAAATACGCAGTATTTT.

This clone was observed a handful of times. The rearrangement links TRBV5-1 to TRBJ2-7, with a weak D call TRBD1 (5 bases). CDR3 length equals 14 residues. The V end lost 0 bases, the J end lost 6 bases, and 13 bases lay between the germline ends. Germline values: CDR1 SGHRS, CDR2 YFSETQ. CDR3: CASSLGTVGREQYF. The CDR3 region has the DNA TGCGCCAGCAGCTTGGGGACCGTGGGGCGCGAGCAGTACTTC.

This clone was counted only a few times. The CDR3 reads CASSLDRGWNSPLHF. CDR3 nucleotide sequence: TGTGCCAGCAGCCTGGACAGGGGATGGAATTCACCCCTCCACTTT. The chain joins TRBV5-4 to TRBJ1-6; 9 bases fit TRBD1. CDR3 size: 15 residues. Germline CDR1 reads SGHNT; CDR2 reads YYREEE (reference sequence). The trim removed 4 bases at V and 7 bases at J, leaving 6 bases unmatched. Full variable domain (rest looked up from reference TRBV5-4 and TRBJ1-6): ETGVTQSPTHLIKTRGQQVTLRCSSQSGHNTVSWYQQALGQGPQFIFQYYREEENGRGNFPPRFSGLQFPNYSSELNVNALELDDSALYLCASSLDRGWNSPLHFGNGTRLTVT.

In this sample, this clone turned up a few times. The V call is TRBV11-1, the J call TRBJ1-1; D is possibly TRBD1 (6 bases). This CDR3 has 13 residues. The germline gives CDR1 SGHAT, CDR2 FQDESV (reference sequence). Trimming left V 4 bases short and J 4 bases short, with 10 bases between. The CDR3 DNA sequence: TGTGCCAGCAGCTCACAGGGAGGCACTGAAGCTTTCTTT. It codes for CASSSQGGTEAFF. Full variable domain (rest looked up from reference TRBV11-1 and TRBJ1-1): EAEVAQSPRYKITEKSQAVAFWCDPISGHATLYWYRQILGQGPELLVQFQDESVVDDSQLPKDRFSAERLKGVDSTLKIQPAELGDSAMYLCASSSQGGTEAFFGQGTRLTVV.

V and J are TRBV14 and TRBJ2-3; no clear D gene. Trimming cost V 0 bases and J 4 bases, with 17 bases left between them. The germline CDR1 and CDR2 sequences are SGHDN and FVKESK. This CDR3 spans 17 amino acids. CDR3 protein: CASSQDLEAVRADTQYF. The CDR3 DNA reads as TGTGCCAGCAGCCAAGATCTCGAGGCGGTTCGTGCAGATACGCAGTATTTT.

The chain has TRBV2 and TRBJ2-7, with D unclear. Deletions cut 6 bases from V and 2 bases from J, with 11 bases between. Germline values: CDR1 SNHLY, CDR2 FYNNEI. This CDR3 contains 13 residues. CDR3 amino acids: CASSLQKAYEQYV. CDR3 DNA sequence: TGTGCCAGCAGCCTACAGAAAGCCTACGAGCAGTACGTC.

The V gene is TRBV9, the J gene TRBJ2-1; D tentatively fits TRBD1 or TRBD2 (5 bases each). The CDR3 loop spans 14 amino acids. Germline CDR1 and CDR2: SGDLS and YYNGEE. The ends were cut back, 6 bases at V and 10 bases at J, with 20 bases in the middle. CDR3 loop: CASTSGTSFGEQFF. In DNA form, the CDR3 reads TGTGCCAGCACTTCCGGGACCTCATTTGGGGAGCAGTTCTTC.

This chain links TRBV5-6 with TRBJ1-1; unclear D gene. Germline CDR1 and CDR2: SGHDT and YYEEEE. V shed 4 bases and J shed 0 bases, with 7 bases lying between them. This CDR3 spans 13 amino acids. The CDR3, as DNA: TGTGCCAGCAGCCCCGCTATGAACACTGAAGCTTTCTTT. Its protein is CASSPAMNTEAFF. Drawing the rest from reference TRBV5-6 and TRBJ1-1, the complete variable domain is DAGVTQSPTHLIKTRGQQVTLRCSPKSGHDTVSWYQQALGQGPQFIFQYYEEEERQRGNFPDRFSGHQFPNYSSELNVNALLLGDSALYLCASSPAMNTEAFFGQGTRLTVV.

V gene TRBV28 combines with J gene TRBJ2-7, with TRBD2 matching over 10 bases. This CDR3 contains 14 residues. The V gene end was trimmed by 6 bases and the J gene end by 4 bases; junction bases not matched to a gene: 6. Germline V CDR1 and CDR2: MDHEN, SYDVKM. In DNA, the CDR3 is TGTGCCAGCAGGCCCGGACTAGCGGTTTACGAGCAGTACTTC. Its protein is CASRPGLAVYEQYF.

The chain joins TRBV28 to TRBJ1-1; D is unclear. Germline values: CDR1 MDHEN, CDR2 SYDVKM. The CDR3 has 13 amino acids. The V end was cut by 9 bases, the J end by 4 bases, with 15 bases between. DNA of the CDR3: TGTGCCAGTCAAGGGTATTTAGGCACTGAAGCTTTCTTT. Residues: CASQGYLGTEAFF.

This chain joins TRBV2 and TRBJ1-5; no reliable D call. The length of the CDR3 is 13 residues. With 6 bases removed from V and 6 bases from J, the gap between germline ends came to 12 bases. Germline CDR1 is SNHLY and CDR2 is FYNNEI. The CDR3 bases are TGTGCCAGCAGAGACCGGCCCGCTCAGCCCCAGCATTTT. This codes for CASRDRPAQPQHF.